This T cell receptor beta chain appears in the sequencing data of a study of vaccination and CD4 T cells after COVID-19. Study-level background: Convalescent cases consisted of six males and four females, of whom two were Hispanic. The cells were exposed to overlapping spike peptides originating from SARS-CoV-2, HCoV-NL63, HCoV-OC43 and HCoV-229E for stimulation.

This CDR3 spans 16 amino acids. From germline, CDR1 is DFQATT and CDR2 SNEGSKA (reference sequence). V was clipped by 8 bases and J by 8 bases, with 27 bases between them. The Oncomine TCR Beta short-read assay was applied to DNA of cultured CD4+ T cells. TCRdb used MiXCR to reprocess the PCR reads, holding one entry per CDR3 protein. Among 20,000 or so distinct CDR3 sequences listed, roughly 40% were seen once. Noted treatment: approximately nine-day PBMC culture with coronavirus spike peptide pools or control peptides (ViraFEST assay). Prior SARS-CoV-2 infection was excluded in healthy vaccine recipients by negative nucleocapsid antibodies before and after vaccination. Per well, 2 million to 2.5 million PBMCs were cultured in the presence of approximately 10 IU/ml IL-2 and 10 ug/ml peptide pools. Comment on this clonotype: As yet, its antigen is unknown.

The sequenced sample was CD4+ T cells from blood, cultured in vitro, obtained before SARS-CoV-2 vaccination. The rearrangement joins TRBV20-1 to TRBJ1-4; D gene unclear. This clonotype was sampled from a human donor who received a COVID-19 vaccine. CDR3 bases: TGCAGTCCATCAACGCGGCGGGAAGTGGCGGTAGAAAAACTGTTTTTT. Protein sequence: CSPSTRREVAVEKLFF.